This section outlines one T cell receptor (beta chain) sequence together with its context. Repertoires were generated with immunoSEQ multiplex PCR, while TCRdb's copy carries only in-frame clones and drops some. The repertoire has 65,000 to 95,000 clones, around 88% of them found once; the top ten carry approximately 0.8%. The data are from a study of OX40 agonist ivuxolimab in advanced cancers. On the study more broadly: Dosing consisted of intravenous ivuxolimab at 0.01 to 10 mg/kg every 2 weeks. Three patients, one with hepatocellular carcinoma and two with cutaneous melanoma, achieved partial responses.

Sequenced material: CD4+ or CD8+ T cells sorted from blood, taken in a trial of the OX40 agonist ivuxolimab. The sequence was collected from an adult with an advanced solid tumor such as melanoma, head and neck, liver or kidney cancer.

CDR3 sequence reads: CASSLAGQRSYEQYF. For the CDR3, the DNA is TGTGCCAGCAGCTTAGCAGGACAGAGATCCTACGAGCAGTACTTC. This chain links TRBV7-2 with TRBJ2-7; the D gene is possibly TRBD1 (6 bases). Germline V gene lookup returns CDR1 SGHTA and CDR2 FQGNSA. Deletions cut 0 bases from V and 1 base from J, with 10 bases between. This CDR3 spans 15 amino acids. Full variable domain (remainder filled in from reference TRBV7-2 and TRBJ2-7): GAGVSQSPSNKVTEKGKDVELRCDPISGHTALYWYRQSLGQGLEFLIYFQGNSAPDKSGLPSDRFSAERTGGSVSTLTIQRTQQEDSAVYLCASSLAGQRSYEQYFGPGTRLTVT.